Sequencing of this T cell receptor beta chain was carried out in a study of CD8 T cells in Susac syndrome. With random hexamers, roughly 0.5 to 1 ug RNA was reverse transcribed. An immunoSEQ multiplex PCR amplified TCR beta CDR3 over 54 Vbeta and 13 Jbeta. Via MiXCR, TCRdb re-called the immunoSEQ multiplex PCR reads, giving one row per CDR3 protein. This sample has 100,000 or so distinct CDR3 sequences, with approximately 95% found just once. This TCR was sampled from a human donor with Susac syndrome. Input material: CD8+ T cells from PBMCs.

In DNA, the CDR3 is TGCAGCGTTGTAGTCCGGACCGTCGAGGGAAACATTCAGTACTTC. This sequence encodes CSVVVRTVEGNIQYF. The chain combines TRBV29-1 with TRBJ2-4, with D perhaps TRBD2 (5 bases). The CDR3 is made up of 15 amino acids. The V end was cut by 4 bases, the J end by 6 bases, with 19 bases between. Germline V gene data show CDR1 as SQVTM and CDR2 as ANQGSEA.